This T cell receptor (beta chain) derives from a study of OX40 agonist ivuxolimab in advanced cancers. Concerning the study at large: Ivuxolimab, which targeted the costimulatory receptor OX40 (CD134), was an agonistic, fully human IgG2 monoclonal antibody. Three dose-escalation patients achieved partial responses, one with hepatocellular carcinoma and two with cutaneous melanoma. Prior anti-PD-1, anti-PD-L1 or anti-CTLA-4 therapy was permitted, and checkpoint inhibitors had been received by around 40% of dose-escalation patients. Intravenous ivuxolimab was administered to patients every 2 weeks at six dose levels: 0.01, 0.1, 0.3, 1.5, 3 and 10 mg/kg. Of the roughly 50 dose-escalation patients, hepatocellular carcinoma was present in approximately 20, melanoma in approximately 15, renal cell carcinoma in 9 and head and neck cancer in 9. The dose-escalation cohort was about 83% male with a mean age of about 65 years, ranging from 23 to 79. Peripheral TCRbeta sequencing aimed to test whether ivuxolimab altered TCR sequence diversity and caused clonal T-cell expansion. The paper describes the monotherapy dose-escalation part (N of about 47 patients) of the phase I trial of ivuxolimab. Study-wide conclusions, independent of this receptor: After ivuxolimab, CD8+ T cells had more expanded clones than CD4+ T cells on average. Low levels of normalized T-cell clonal expansion were also seen in some patients who did not respond. Clonal expansion of both CD4+ and CD8+ blood T cells was observed from baseline to week 6 at doses 0.1 to 3.0 mg/kg. In the 0.1-3.0 mg/kg groups, partial responders had among the lowest normalized peripheral clonal expansion, particularly in CD8+ T cells. The antigen specificity of the clonally expanded peripheral T cells was not determined.

For sequencing of the TCRbeta CDR3 region, genomic DNA was extracted from the sorted cells. The immunoSEQ Assay was used for sequencing of TCRbeta CDR3 regions. TCRdb took this table from immuneACCESS and kept in-frame rearrangements with V and J called. Such tables lack part of the clones; where checked against another copy, unresolved V genes explain under half of the gap, and the rest is unexplained. The table for this sample lists 65,000 or so clones; just under 85% of them were counted only once. The ten biggest clones cover about 4% of the sample. Remarks on this clone: Its target antigen remains unknown. No base qualities exist here, and no much larger clone lies one base off it.

CDR1 and CDR2 are drawn from the germline V gene (reference sequence): LNHDA, SQIVND. Trimming removed 1 base from V and 0 bases from J, leaving 11 bases between the germline ends. The CDR3 sequence holds 16 residues, the cysteine and phenylalanine included. Only the CDR3 portion is preserved as DNA: 48 bases, with reading frame beginning at the first base. The trial excluded patients who had a history of autoimmune disease or were on systemic immunosuppression. In every dose cohort, peripheral blood was drawn for TCR sequencing at baseline, cycle 4 day 1, and cycle 7 day 1. The samples were drawn from a first-in-human, open-label, multicenter phase I dose-escalation trial of ivuxolimab. Adults with locally advanced or metastatic melanoma, renal cell, hepatocellular, or head and neck squamous cell carcinoma were enrolled in the trial. Before TCR sequencing, CD4+ T cells and CD8+ T cells were sorted from peripheral blood as separate populations.

The chain was built from TRBV19 and TRBJ2-3; confidence is insufficient to name the D gene. Sequencing was performed on CD4+ or CD8+ T cells sorted from blood, taken in a trial of the OX40 agonist ivuxolimab. This receptor was identified in an adult with an advanced solid tumor such as melanoma, head and neck, liver or kidney cancer. The CDR3 has the sequence CASSIVGSSSTDTQYF. The DNA is TGTGCCAGTAGTATAGTCGGGTCCTCTAGCACAGATACGCAGTATTTT.